The text below deals with one T cell receptor beta chain. The antigen is unknown. These data originate in a study of shared clonotypes between healthy human individuals. Original methodology: Without quality scores, immunoSEQ junctional reads could not be filtered like full-length reads. Method: immunoSEQ multiplex PCR; TCRdb's copy keeps in-frame clones and lacks some. V and J calls and clone size are as listed in that table; D and trimming were resolved from the DNA. The table shows approximately 590,000 clones, with about 95% occurring only once. Study-wide points: Even with large depth, rarefaction showed that sorted-subset sequencing was incomplete. Relative to their counterparts shared across all four donors, non-shared clonotypes exhibited diminished generation probabilities. Naive CD4 clonotype sharing across several donors was 5% to 6%.

The germline V gene has CDR1 SEHNR and CDR2 FQNEAQ (reference sequence). There are 15 residues in the CDR3. Trimming removed 4 bases at V and 4 bases at J, with 14 bases between. Positively selected for CCR7, the CD45RO-negative cells used as naive CD8 cells excluded terminally differentiated effector memory CD45RA+ cells. Source material: naive CD8+ T cells sorted from blood. The genes are TRBV7-9 and TRBJ1-3; no clear D gene. This receptor was obtained from a woman in her 30s in good health. CDR3 nucleotides: TGTGCCAGCAGCTCCGTACAGATGTGGGGAAACACCATATATTTT. Amino acids: CASSSVQMWGNTIYF.